This T cell receptor beta chain was sequenced in a study of PD-L1 blockade in urothelial cancer. Overall study context: Patients took up atezolizumab in 2014 at 1,200 mg intravenously every 3 weeks.

TCRdb keeps only in-frame clones here, not all; method: immunoSEQ multiplex PCR. In the table there are approximately 40,000 clones, approximately 86% of which are singletons. The time point denotes: peripheral blood 6 weeks after treatment start. Germline-derived CDR1 and CDR2 are LGHNA and YNFKEQ. This CDR3 is 13 amino acids long. After removal of 3 bases from V and 4 bases from J, the junction contained 1 base not matched to a gene. The material was PBMCs, obtained around atezolizumab (anti-PD-L1) treatment. This sequence joins TRBV4-2 and TRBJ2-7, with TRBD1 identical over 9 bases. The receptor's source is a man in his 60s with urothelial cancer. For the CDR3, the DNA is TGTGCCAGCAGCCAGGACAGGGGTTACGAGCAGTACTTC. Translating it yields CASSQDRGYEQYF.